This T cell receptor beta chain was recovered during a study of shared clonotypes between healthy human individuals. Study summary: Aged between 18 and 49, the donors were two women and a few men.

Sequenced by immunoSEQ multiplex PCR; TCRdb stores in-frame clones only, minus some. The table has roughly 480,000 clones, 65% to 80% seen once. This clone has a handful of counts. CDR3 length: 14 amino acids. Germline CDR1 is SGHNT and CDR2 is YYREEE (reference sequence). V lost 3 bases, J lost 7 bases, and 4 bases stayed unmatched. The gene calls are TRBV5-4 and TRBJ2-7, with 13 bases identical to TRBD2. This TCR was sampled from a woman between 40 and 55 years old in good health. Some clones in this sample may be carry-over from other donors' samples. Sequenced material: PBMCs. CDR3 loop: CASSSTSGRGEQYF. The CDR3, as DNA: TGTGCCAGCAGCTCAACTAGCGGGAGGGGGGAGCAGTACTTC. The full variable domain, with the rest looked up from reference TRBV5-4 and TRBJ2-7, is ETGVTQSPTHLIKTRGQQVTLRCSSQSGHNTVSWYQQALGQGPQFIFQYYREEENGRGNFPPRFSGLQFPNYSSELNVNALELDDSALYLCASSSTSGRGEQYFGPGTRLTVT.